Listed here are 28 T cell receptor beta chains from one sample, sequenced in a study of T cells in Graves' hyperthyroidism and ophthalmopathy. Amplification yielded TCR beta CDR3 regions, with RNA transcripts as the source. The study used the HTBI primer set for a first-round RT-PCR of the TCR CDR3. TCRdb ran MiXCR on the multiplex PCR reads and lists one entry per CDR3 protein. The data show roughly 330,000 distinct CDR3 sequences, approximately 17% seen once. What was sequenced was blood. These receptors came from a man aged 30 to 39 with Graves' hyperthyroidism.

The V gene is TRBV28, the J gene TRBJ2-5; D not certain. From germline, CDR1 is MDHEN and CDR2 SYDVKM. This CDR3 contains 13 residues. V lost 6 bases and J 0 bases, leaving 8 bases between the germline ends. CDR3 residues: CASRHGHQETQYF. Written as DNA, the CDR3 is TGTGCCAGCAGACATGGGCACCAAGAGACCCAGTACTTC. Using reference TRBV28 and TRBJ2-5 for the parts outside the CDR3, the full variable domain is DVKVTQSSRYLVKRTGEKVFLECVQDMDHENMFWYRQDPGLGLRLIYFSYDVKMKEKGDIPEGYSVSREKKERFSLILESASTNQTSMYLCASRHGHQETQYFGPGTRLLVL.

This clonotype was seen a handful of times. This chain uses TRBV20-1 with TRBJ2-5; unclear D gene. The length of the CDR3 is 15 residues. Germline CDR1 DFQATT, CDR2 SNEGSKA (reference sequence). V lost 1 base and J lost 3, with 15 bases in between. The CDR3 region is CSARGIDYGEETQYF. The CDR3 DNA reads as TGCAGTGCTAGAGGGATCGATTATGGGGAAGAGACCCAGTACTTC.

This clonotype was counted many times. The chain couples TRBV28 to TRBJ1-2; 9 nucleotides match TRBD1. This CDR3 region has 14 residues. From germline, CDR1 is MDHEN and CDR2 SYDVKM. Unmatched junction bases numbered 7, after V lost 3 bases and J lost 8 bases. The CDR3 coding sequence is TGTGCCAGCAGTTTGGTACAGGGGGCGCACGGCTACACCTTC. This codes for CASSLVQGAHGYTF.

There are many counts of this clonotype. The CDR3 loop is CASSPRSSTGTSGLNEQFF. CDR3 nucleotides: TGTGCCAGCAGCCCCCGTAGCTCCACCGGGACTAGCGGACTCAATGAGCAGTTCTTC. The V gene is TRBV11-3, the J gene TRBJ2-1; 11 nucleotides agree with TRBD2. CDR3 length: 19 amino acids. The ends lost 5 bases at V and 6 bases at J; junction bases unmatched: 18. Germline V gives CDR1 SGHNT, CDR2 YENEEA.

This clonotype was counted ten times or more. V usage is TRBV30 and J usage is TRBJ2-3; TRBD2 agrees at 7 bases. There are 14 residues in the CDR3. The germline CDR1 and CDR2 sequences are GTSNPN and SVGIG (reference sequence). The J segment lost 5 bases and the V segment lost 0 bases, leaving 5 bases of the junction unmatched. The CDR3 sequence is CAWSVGREGDTQYF. Written as DNA, the CDR3 is TGTGCCTGGAGTGTAGGCAGGGAGGGAGATACGCAGTATTTT.

The CDR3 nucleotides read TGCAGTGCTAGCAGGGACGGTAGCGCTGAAGCTTTCTTT. Its protein product is CSASRDGSAEAFF. The chain recombines TRBV20-1 with TRBJ1-1, with a tentative D call TRBD1 (5 bases). The CDR3 has 13 residues. V was cut by 3 bases and J by 6 bases, with 14 bases left in between. Germline loops: CDR1 DFQATT, CDR2 SNEGSKA (reference sequence).

This clonotype was picked up many times. The genes are TRBV7-2 and TRBJ2-5, with 14 bases identical to TRBD2. The CDR3 length is 17 residues. From germline, CDR1 is SGHTA and CDR2 FQGNSA. J was trimmed by 2 bases and V by 4 bases; bases with no gene match: 6. The CDR3 nucleotides read TGTGCCAGCAGCTCCGGGGGACTAGCGGGAGCTCAAGAGACCCAGTACTTC. Encoded protein: CASSSGGLAGAQETQYF.

This clonotype has at least ten counts. CDR3 sequence reads: CASSYHPARRGFTQYF. DNA of the CDR3: TGTGCCAGCAGCTACCACCCTGCGAGACGGGGCTTTACGCAGTATTTT. The V gene is TRBV11-2, the J gene TRBJ2-3; D tentatively fits TRBD1 or TRBD2 (5 bases each). Per germline, CDR1 SGHAT and CDR2 FQNNGV. This CDR3 spans 16 amino acids. V lost 4 bases and J lost 8, with 22 bases in between.

The chain recombines TRBV6-1 with TRBJ2-1; maybe TRBD2 (5 bases). CDR3 length: 14 amino acids. Trimming left V 5 bases short and J 9 bases short, with 17 bases between. Germline loops: CDR1 MNHNS, CDR2 SASEGT. The CDR3 nucleotides are TGTGCCAGCAGTCCGTCAGCGGTGGCGGGTGAGCAGTTCTTC. Translation: CASSPSAVAGEQFF.

This clonotype came up a few times. The V and J genes are TRBV11-1 and TRBJ2-2; 9 bases align to TRBD1. Germline V CDR1 and CDR2: SGHAT, FQDESV (reference sequence). The CDR3 extends over 14 amino acids. The trim removed 5 bases at V and 5 bases at J, leaving 3 bases unmatched. CDR3 sequence (DNA): TGTGCCAGCAGCCTGACAGGGGGGACCGGGGAGCTGTTTTTT. Its protein product is CASSLTGGTGELFF. Supplemented by reference TRBV11-1 and TRBJ2-2, the full variable domain reads EAEVAQSPRYKITEKSQAVAFWCDPISGHATLYWYRQILGQGPELLVQFQDESVVDDSQLPKDRFSAERLKGVDSTLKIQPAELGDSAMYLCASSLTGGTGELFFGEGSRLTVL.

The V gene is TRBV27, the J gene TRBJ2-5; D is perhaps TRBD1 (5 bases). Germline loops: CDR1 MNHEY, CDR2 SMNVEV (reference sequence). V gave up 8 bases and J gave up 1 base, with 8 bases separating them. The CDR3 consists of 12 residues. The CDR3 bases are TGTGCCAGCCAGGGTGGCCAAGAGACCCAGTACTTC. Amino acid sequence: CASQGGQETQYF.

This clonotype has a count of ten or more. J is TRBJ2-3 and V is TRBV20-1; weak D call: TRBD1 (5 bases). CDR3 length: 13 amino acids. Trimming stripped 8 bases from V and 0 bases from J, with 12 bases between. Per the germline V gene, CDR1 is DFQATT and CDR2 is SNEGSKA (reference sequence). This chain's CDR3 is CSSAGYSTDTQYF. The DNA of the CDR3 is TGCAGTTCTGCAGGGTATAGCACAGATACGCAGTATTTT.

This clonotype was detected many times. This chain's CDR3 is CSATIQESTEAFF. The DNA of the CDR3 is TGCAGTGCTACCATTCAAGAGAGCACTGAAGCTTTCTTT. This chain links TRBV20-1 with TRBJ1-1; D not certain. There are 13 residues in the CDR3. Germline V gives CDR1 DFQATT, CDR2 SNEGSKA (reference sequence). Trimming pared 4 bases from V and 4 bases from J, leaving 13 bases between.

The chain uses TRBV20-1 and TRBJ2-1; TRBD2 might be the D (5 bases). Germline CDR1 is DFQATT and CDR2 is SNEGSKA (reference sequence). Trimming cost V 6 bases and J 2 bases, with 17 bases left between them. The CDR3 length is 15 residues. In DNA form, the CDR3 reads TGCAGTGCCACTCCAGAGGACTCACCCTACAATGAGCAGTTCTTC. It codes for CSATPEDSPYNEQFF.

V usage is TRBV30 and J usage is TRBJ1-6; no clear D gene. V lost 0 bases, J lost 5 bases, and 17 bases lay in between. CDR3 length equals 17 residues. CDR1 and CDR2 from the germline V gene are GTSNPN and SVGIG (reference sequence). CDR3 amino acids: CAWSVPPWGGDNSPLHF. The CDR3 nucleotides are TGTGCCTGGAGTGTCCCCCCGTGGGGTGGGGATAATTCACCCCTCCACTTT.

This rearrangement joins TRBV12-3 or TRBV12-4 to TRBJ1-5, with D uncertain. This CDR3 is built from 12 residues. Trimming took off 1 base at V and 9 bases at J, with 7 bases between the two ends. The CDR3 sequence: CASSLVLRPQHF. The DNA of the CDR3 is TGTGCCAGCAGTTTAGTGTTGCGGCCCCAGCATTTT.

In this sample, this clonotype turned up many times. The chain couples TRBV6-1 to TRBJ2-7; TRBD2 agrees at 8 bases. Trimming took 9 bases from V and 2 from J; bases not matched to a gene: 6. This CDR3 region has 13 residues. Per germline, CDR1 MNHNS and CDR2 SASEGT. The CDR3 DNA is TGTGCCAGTTCCGAGGGACTAGCCTACGAGCAGTACTTC. Residues: CASSEGLAYEQYF.

This clonotype was counted at least ten times. The rearrangement links TRBV12-3 or TRBV12-4 to TRBJ2-3; a weak D match, TRBD2 (5 bases). Trimming removed 1 base at V and 1 base at J, with 12 bases between. CDR3 length: 16 amino acids. DNA for the CDR3: TGTGCCAGCAGTTTAGTCGAGGGCCGGGGCACAGATACGCAGTATTTT. Protein: CASSLVEGRGTDTQYF.

The rearrangement uses TRBV7-2 and TRBJ2-1; no reliable D call. The V end lost 2 bases, the J end lost 7 bases, and 9 bases lay between the germline ends. Germline loops: CDR1 SGHTA, CDR2 FQGNSA. The length of the CDR3 is 13 residues. CDR3 in DNA: TGTGCCAGCAGCTTACAGACAATGAATGAGCAGTTCTTC. This gives the protein CASSLQTMNEQFF.

The chain couples TRBV10-3 to TRBJ1-5; no clear D gene. Germline values: CDR1 ENHRY, CDR2 SYGVKD. Deletions cut 6 bases from V and 11 bases from J, with 20 bases between. The CDR3 runs 14 residues. CDR3 region: CAISETDVLGSQHF. The CDR3 nucleotides read TGTGCCATCAGCGAGACGGACGTGCTGGGGTCCCAGCATTTT.

This clonotype was counted ten times or more. CDR3 loop: CASSLIDEQYF. CDR3 nucleotides: TGTGCCAGCAGCTTAATAGACGAGCAGTACTTC. This sequence joins TRBV7-9 and TRBJ2-7; D not resolved. Germline V gives CDR1 SEHNR, CDR2 FQNEAQ (reference sequence). V was trimmed by 2 bases and J by 5 bases, leaving 4 bases between them. The CDR3 is made up of 11 amino acids.

The gene calls are TRBV11-2 and TRBJ2-4, with D perhaps TRBD1 (5 bases). CDR1 is SGHAT and CDR2 is FQNNGV in the germline V gene. V was shortened by 1 base and J by 8 bases, with 9 bases between the two germline ends. CDR3 length: 13 amino acids. CDR3 nucleotides: TGTGCCAGCAGCTTAGTCCAGGGATACATTCAGTACTTC. Translated: CASSLVQGYIQYF.

This clonotype was recorded a few times. The genes are TRBV10-3 and TRBJ2-3; no definite D call. Germline CDR1 reads ENHRY; CDR2 reads SYGVKD. Trimming cost V 7 bases and J 0 bases, with 8 bases left between them. The CDR3 has 13 residues. CDR3 coding DNA: TGTGCCATCAAGGCAGTGAGCACAGATACGCAGTATTTT. Protein sequence: CAIKAVSTDTQYF.

CDR3 nucleotide sequence: TGCGCCAGCAGCTTGATTTCTGGGGATACCACTGAAGCTTTCTTT. Translating gives CASSLISGDTTEAFF. This chain joins TRBV5-1 and TRBJ1-1; D remains unclear. The CDR3 sequence is 15 residues long. Germline CDR1 is SGHRS and CDR2 is YFSETQ. V lost 1 base to trimming and J lost 4 bases, with 14 bases between them.

The chain uses TRBV5-8 and TRBJ2-7, with D unresolved. The CDR3 length is 12 residues. Trimming cost V 3 bases and J 3 bases, with 7 bases left between them. CDR1 is SGHTS and CDR2 is YDEGEE in the germline V gene. The CDR3 protein is CASSYPSYEQYF. The CDR3 region has the DNA TGTGCCAGCAGCTACCCCAGCTACGAGCAGTACTTC.

This clonotype has ten or more counts. This chain uses TRBV20-1 with TRBJ1-1; no firm D call. Germline V gives CDR1 DFQATT, CDR2 SNEGSKA (reference sequence). Trimming took 0 bases from V and 4 from J, leaving 6 bases between them. The CDR3 totals 12 residues. The CDR3 loop is CSAREGATEAFF. The DNA of the CDR3 is TGCAGTGCTAGAGAGGGAGCCACTGAAGCTTTCTTT.

This clonotype was recorded at least ten times. J is TRBJ2-1 and V is TRBV7-9, with unresolved D. Deletions cut 5 bases from V and 1 base from J, with 15 bases between. The germline V gene has CDR1 SEHNR and CDR2 FQNEAQ (reference sequence). The CDR3 sequence is 16 residues long. This chain's CDR3 is CASSPKTGLSYNEQFF. Written as DNA, the CDR3 is TGTGCCAGCAGCCCAAAAACGGGTTTATCCTACAATGAGCAGTTCTTC.

This clonotype was seen at least ten times. The chain has TRBV27 and TRBJ2-7; 10 bases agree with TRBD2. This CDR3 is built from 16 residues. The V and J ends lost 2 bases and 2 bases, in that order; junction bases with no gene match: 6. The germline V gene has CDR1 MNHEY and CDR2 SMNVEV (reference sequence). The CDR3 DNA sequence: TGTGCCAGCAGTTTACAAAAAGCGGGAGGGCCCTACGAGCAGTACTTC. Its translation: CASSLQKAGGPYEQYF.